This record looks at one TCR beta chain sequence and its context. The record originates from a study of blood T cell repertoires in COVID-19. Per the germline V gene, CDR1 is SGHAT and CDR2 is FQNNGV. Trimming took 4 bases from V and 10 from J, leaving 13 bases between them. This CDR3 has 13 amino acids. Assay used: immunoSEQ multiplex PCR; TCRdb lists only in-frame clones, some missing. Altogether 150,000 or so clones are present, more than 80% being singletons, with the ten largest covering under 2%. This chain connects TRBV11-2 to TRBJ1-4; D is ambiguous. The TCR was taken from a woman aged 55-75 years with COVID-19, enrolled during active disease. The sequenced sample was peripheral blood. The CDR3 sequence: CASSSGRGGKLFF. CDR3 coding DNA: TGTGCCAGCAGCTCCGGTCGGGGTGGAAAACTGTTTTTT.